This T cell receptor (beta chain) was recorded in a study of tumor T cells in aggressive B-cell lymphoma. Germline lookup yields CDR1 MDHEN and CDR2 SYDVKM. The CDR3 runs to 15 residues. J was trimmed by 1 base and V by 4 bases; bases with no gene match: 6. Using immunoSEQ multiplex PCR, the repertoire was profiled, and TCRdb retains in-frame clones only, with some absent. The profile shows 1,200 or so clones, 92% of them singletons. The V gene is TRBV28, the J gene TRBJ1-1; 7 bases fit TRBD1. Sequencing was done on a sample of tumor tissue. The TCR was taken from an adult with diffuse large B cell lymphoma. In DNA form, the CDR3 reads TGTGCCAGCAGTTCACCGACAGGGTGGAACACTGAAGCTTTCTTT. It specifies CASSSPTGWNTEAFF.